The text below deals with one T cell receptor beta chain. Sequencing was performed with immunoSEQ multiplex PCR; in TCRdb, only in-frame clones are kept and a portion is missing. The data hold approximately 470,000 clones, with 65% to 85% observed a single time. The sample originates from a study of shared clonotypes between healthy human individuals. From germline, CDR1 is SQVTM and CDR2 ANQGSEA. After removal of 1 base from V and 3 bases from J, the junction contained 9 bases not matched to a gene. The CDR3 contains 18 residues. All the donors were Caucasian adults who lived in Nashville, Tennessee.

This sequence was found in a woman in her thirties or forties in good health. Some clones in this sample may be carry-over from other donors' samples. Input material: PBMCs. The rearrangement joins TRBV29-1 to TRBJ2-1, with 13 bases fitting TRBD2. CDR3 region: CSVEGQGTSGRGYNEQFF. CDR3 nucleotide sequence: TGCAGCGTTGAAGGGCAGGGAACTAGCGGGAGGGGCTACAATGAGCAGTTCTTC.